The 8 T cell receptor beta chains below all came from one sample that was sequenced in a study of OX40 agonist ivuxolimab in advanced cancers. Repertoires were generated with immunoSEQ multiplex PCR, while TCRdb's copy carries only in-frame clones and drops some. The table lists roughly 51,000 clones, roughly 87% of them singletons, with around 10% in the top ten. The sequenced sample was CD4+ or CD8+ T cells sorted from blood, obtained in a trial of the OX40 agonist ivuxolimab. These receptors were taken from an adult with an advanced solid tumor such as melanoma, head and neck, liver or kidney cancer.

The rearrangement joins TRBV4-1 to TRBJ1-4, with D possibly TRBD1 on 5 matching bases. The germline V gene encodes CDR1 MGHRA and CDR2 YSYEKL. There are 15 residues in the CDR3. The V end was cut by 2 bases, the J end by 6 bases, with 13 bases between. CDR3 residues: CASSQHSGNDEKLFF. DNA for the CDR3: TGCGCCAGCAGCCAACATTCAGGGAACGATGAAAAACTGTTTTTT.

V is TRBV4-2 and J is TRBJ1-2; D is perhaps TRBD1 (5 bases). The germline gives CDR1 LGHNA, CDR2 YNFKEQ. Trimming took off 5 bases at V and 3 bases at J, with 13 bases between the two ends. This CDR3 has 14 amino acids. The CDR3 is CASSAGAGDYGYTF. CDR3 bases: TGTGCCAGCAGCGCCGGGGCCGGTGACTATGGCTACACCTTC.

The chain carries TRBV27 and TRBJ1-2, with D uncertain. Trimming took 4 bases from V and 4 from J, leaving 16 bases between them. The CDR3 covers 15 residues. The germline V gene has CDR1 MNHEY and CDR2 SMNVEV (reference sequence). The CDR3 bases are TGTGCCAGCAGTTCCCCCTCGGATGTTCCCTATGGCTACACCTTC. Protein: CASSSPSDVPYGYTF.

This rearrangement joins TRBV6-6 to TRBJ1-1, with 7 bases lining up with TRBD1. V shed 2 bases, J shed 3 bases, and the junction held 6 bases outside the gene matches. The CDR3 sequence is 15 residues long. CDR1 MNHNY and CDR2 SVGAGI come from the germline V gene (reference sequence). DNA for the CDR3: TGTGCCAGCAGTTACCCCCGTGACAGGGACACTGAAGCTTTCTTT. Translated, it gives CASSYPRDRDTEAFF.

CDR3 coding DNA: TGTGCCAGCAGCTTAGTTCCCCTAGCTGGGAGTATCGAGCAGTACGTC. Its protein is CASSLVPLAGSIEQYV. The V call is TRBV7-8, the J call TRBJ2-7; weak D call: TRBD2 (5 bases). Trimming removed 1 base at V and 6 bases at J, with 19 bases between. The length of the CDR3 is 16 residues. The germline V gene encodes CDR1 SGHVS and CDR2 FQNEAQ.

The rearrangement links TRBV5-1 to TRBJ2-2; 12 bases align to TRBD2. This CDR3 spans 16 amino acids. Germline trimming cut 3 bases from V and 4 bases from J; bases unmatched to any gene: 4. CDR1 and CDR2 from the germline V gene are SGHRS and YFSETQ. Here the CDR3 reads CASSSGLAGPTGELFF. CDR3 nucleotide sequence: TGCGCCAGCAGCTCAGGACTAGCGGGGCCCACCGGGGAGCTGTTTTTT.

The J gene is TRBJ2-7, the V gene TRBV6-5, with 10 bases fitting TRBD1. Germline loops: CDR1 MNHEY, CDR2 SVGAGI. The CDR3 has 14 residues. J lost 6 bases, V lost 2 bases, and 4 bases had no gene match. The CDR3 spells CASSYGTGAAEQYF. The CDR3 bases are TGTGCCAGCAGTTACGGGACAGGGGCTGCCGAGCAGTACTTC.

This clone was found a few times. The chain combines TRBV11-2 with TRBJ2-3; TRBD1 might be the D (6 bases). The V and J ends lost 5 bases and 9 bases respectively, with 12 bases between them. This CDR3 is 12 amino acids long. CDR1 SGHAT and CDR2 FQNNGV come from the germline V gene. This chain's CDR3 is CASSDGGRTQYF. In nucleotides, the CDR3 is TGTGCCAGCAGCGATGGGGGCAGGACGCAGTATTTT.